A single sample gave rise to the 17 T cell receptor beta chains below, sequenced in a study of T-cell memory formation after mild COVID-19. TCRdb reprocessed the 5' RACE reads with MiXCR, giving one entry per CDR3 protein. This table has under 200,000 distinct CDR3 sequences, 11% appearing once. Sequenced sample: PBMCs or a T cell subset sorted from them (not recorded which). The receptors were sampled from a man aged 18 to 30 who had mild COVID-19 (a few samples of this study predate the infection). Cell type and time point are not known.

The chain couples TRBV28 to TRBJ2-1; D may be TRBD1 or TRBD2 (6 bases each). The length of the CDR3 is 11 residues. Germline CDR1 reads MDHEN; CDR2 reads SYDVKM. V was trimmed by 6 bases and J by 7 bases, leaving 7 bases between them. The DNA of the CDR3 is TGTGCCAGCAGAGGGGGGAATGAGCAGTTCTTC. Its translation: CASRGGNEQFF.

This clonotype has only a few counts. This chain uses TRBV6-2 or TRBV6-3 with TRBJ2-1, with D possibly being TRBD1 (6 bases). CDR1 is MNHEY and CDR2 is SVGEGT in the germline V gene. The CDR3 totals 15 residues. Trimming left V 2 bases short and J 7 bases short, with 15 bases between. In DNA, the CDR3 is TGTGCCAGCAGTTACGGTGGGGGCCATGGGAATGAGCAGTTCTTC. This gives the protein CASSYGGGHGNEQFF.

This sequence joins TRBV7-2 and TRBJ2-1, with unresolved D. CDR3 length: 12 amino acids. Germline V gene lookup returns CDR1 SGHTA and CDR2 FQGNSA. V dropped 5 bases and J dropped 6 bases, with 8 bases sitting between them. In DNA form, the CDR3 reads TGTGCCAGCAGCGCACACAGCAATGAGCAGTTCTTC. Protein product: CASSAHSNEQFF.

This chain uses TRBV5-1 with TRBJ2-3, with 7 positions matching TRBD1. The CDR3 length is 14 residues. The V and J ends lost 4 bases and 2 bases, in that order; junction bases with no gene match: 4. Per germline, CDR1 SGHRS and CDR2 YFSETQ. The CDR3 loop is CASSPGQDTDTQYF. The CDR3 bases are TGCGCCAGCAGCCCCGGACAGGACACAGATACGCAGTATTTT.

This clonotype occurred a few times. The chain joins TRBV6-5 to TRBJ1-4; no clear D gene. CDR3 length: 15 residues. Germline V gene lookup returns CDR1 MNHEY and CDR2 SVGAGI. Trimming took 5 bases from V and 0 from J, leaving 10 bases between them. The CDR3: CASSTLTPTNEKLFF. The CDR3, as DNA: TGTGCCAGCAGTACCTTAACACCAACTAATGAAAAACTGTTTTTT.

There are many counts of this clonotype. The chain is built from TRBV6-6 and TRBJ1-1; TRBD1 might be the D (6 bases). The germline gives CDR1 MNHNY, CDR2 SVGAGI (reference sequence). V was clipped by 7 bases and J by 3 bases, with 12 bases between them. CDR3 length: 13 residues. CDR3 nucleotide sequence: TGTGCCAGCACAAGACAGGCCTACACTGAAGCTTTCTTT. It translates to CASTRQAYTEAFF.

This clonotype has only one observation. The chain joins TRBV12-3 or TRBV12-4 to TRBJ1-4; D is undetermined. The CDR3 loop spans 12 amino acids. V was cut by 6 bases and J by 8 bases, with 10 bases left in between. The CDR3 sequence: CASSPYGEKLFF. In DNA, the CDR3 is TGTGCCAGCAGCCCCTACGGGGAAAAACTGTTTTTT.

This clonotype has more than one count but fewer than ten. This rearrangement joins TRBV19 to TRBJ2-4; D is uncertain. V lost 2 bases to trimming and J lost 6 bases, with 8 bases between them. CDR1 and CDR2 (germline): LNHDA, SQIVND (reference sequence). This CDR3 contains 13 residues. The CDR3 protein is CASSINPSNIQYF. CDR3 in DNA: TGTGCCAGTAGTATAAACCCGTCAAACATTCAGTACTTC. Supplemented by reference TRBV19 and TRBJ2-4, the full variable domain reads DGGITQSPKYLFRKEGQNVTLSCEQNLNHDAMYWYRQDPGQGLRLIYYSQIVNDFQKGDIAEGYSVSREKKESFPLTVTSAQKNPTAFYLCASSINPSNIQYFGAGTRLSVL.

This clonotype was found many times. The rearrangement links TRBV20-1 to TRBJ2-5, with TRBD2 matching over 8 bases. The CDR3 covers 15 residues. CDR1 and CDR2 (germline): DFQATT, SNEGSKA (reference sequence). After removal of 0 bases from V and 7 bases from J, the junction contained 10 bases not matched to a gene. This CDR3 reads CSARDPGAGEGTQYF. CDR3 DNA: TGCAGTGCTAGAGATCCCGGAGCGGGGGAGGGGACCCAGTACTTC.

The gene calls are TRBV11-2 and TRBJ2-5; a possible D gene is TRBD1 (5 bases). Germline V lookup: CDR1 SGHAT, CDR2 FQNNGV. The V end lost 4 bases, the J end lost 6 bases, and 9 bases lay between the germline ends. This CDR3 region has 12 residues. CDR3 amino acids: CASSSGRKTQYF. The CDR3 region has the DNA TGTGCCAGCAGCTCAGGGCGAAAGACCCAGTACTTC.

This clonotype was seen only a few times. V is TRBV7-6 and J is TRBJ2-2; 9 bases line up with TRBD2. Trimming cost V 1 base and J 6 bases; bases outside gene matches: 6. The CDR3 is made up of 16 amino acids. Germline lookup yields CDR1 SGHVS and CDR2 FNYEAQ. In DNA form, the CDR3 reads TGTGCCAGCAGCTTAGATCTAGCGGGGAGATCCGGGGAGCTGTTTTTT. Translated, it gives CASSLDLAGRSGELFF.

This clonotype has at least ten counts. This chain joins TRBV7-2 and TRBJ1-6; D call uncertain. Per germline, CDR1 SGHTA and CDR2 FQGNSA. The CDR3 spans 14 residues. Trimming removed 4 bases from V and 10 bases from J, with 14 bases in between. The CDR3 loop reads CASSSAYGRSPLHF. The CDR3, as DNA: TGTGCCAGCAGCTCAGCCTACGGCCGATCACCCCTCCACTTT.

The table lists this clonotype with a few counts. The chain joins TRBV3-1 to TRBJ2-7; D unresolved. Trimming shortened V by 4 bases and J by 0 bases, and 10 bases separated the two germline ends. The CDR3 covers 14 residues. The germline V gene has CDR1 LGHDT and CDR2 YNNKEL (reference sequence). This chain's CDR3 is CASSPRLDSYEQYF. CDR3 nucleotide sequence: TGTGCCAGCAGCCCCCGACTGGACTCCTACGAGCAGTACTTC.

This clonotype was detected only a few times. V usage is TRBV28 and J usage is TRBJ2-5; D is possibly TRBD1 (6 bases). Trimming left V 5 bases short and J 9 bases short, with 19 bases between. CDR3 length equals 14 residues. Looked up from germline, CDR1 is MDHEN and CDR2 is SYDVKM. The CDR3 sequence is CASSPRTEPKAQYF. In DNA, the CDR3 is TGTGCCAGCAGTCCAAGGACAGAACCAAAGGCCCAGTACTTC.

This clonotype occurred many times. J is TRBJ2-1 and V is TRBV5-1, with TRBD2 matching 10 bases. Germline-derived CDR1 and CDR2 are SGHRS and YFSETQ. There are 15 residues in the CDR3. With 3 bases clipped from V and 8 bases from J, the junction kept 8 bases outside the gene matches. DNA of the CDR3: TGCGCCAGCAGCTACACCGGGACTAGCGCCGATGAGCAGTTCTTC. Its translation: CASSYTGTSADEQFF.

This clonotype appeared a few times. The chain has TRBV6-2 or TRBV6-3 and TRBJ2-7; the match to TRBD1 covers 7 bases. Trimming at V came to 6 bases and at J to 2 bases, leaving 4 bases not matched to a gene. The CDR3 covers 13 residues. The germline CDR1 and CDR2 sequences are MNHEY and SVGEGT. The CDR3: CASRPTGPYEQYV. The CDR3 DNA reads as TGTGCCAGCAGACCGACAGGGCCCTACGAGCAGTACGTC.

In this sample, this clonotype turned up many times. The chain combines TRBV20-1 with TRBJ2-6; no reliable D call. With 2 bases removed from V and 0 bases from J, the gap between germline ends came to 11 bases. The germline V gene has CDR1 DFQATT and CDR2 SNEGSKA (reference sequence). CDR3 size: 16 residues. The CDR3 DNA reads TGCAGTGCTAGACCTACTACCCACTCTGGGGCCAACGTCCTGACTTTC. Its translation is CSARPTTHSGANVLTF.